These 26 T cell receptor beta chains were sequenced from one sample in a study of spatial heterogeneity in lung cancer. Study-level results: Within tumors, counts of expanded alpha and beta TCRs tracked tumor mutation counts.

TCRdb passed the 5' RACE reads through MiXCR, listing each CDR3 protein once. The sample has some 13,000 distinct CDR3 sequences; less than 4.5% are singletons. Stated time point: sample taken at primary tumor resection. What these receptors recognize is not known. The sample in question was lung tumor tissue, obtained at surgery. The receptor source for this set is a male donor with early-stage non-small cell lung cancer.

This clonotype was seen repeatedly, ten times or more. The chain is built from TRBV20-1 and TRBJ2-7; D is ambiguous. V was pared by 7 bases and J by 0 bases, with 7 bases between. The germline gives CDR1 DFQATT, CDR2 SNEGSKA (reference sequence). The CDR3 has 11 amino acids. CDR3 in amino acids: CSVRSSYEQYF. DNA of the CDR3: TGCAGTGTCAGGAGCTCCTACGAGCAGTACTTC.

In this sample, this clonotype turned up many times. The chain employs TRBV29-1 and TRBJ1-2; D gene uncertain. The CDR3 has 12 amino acids. In germline, CDR1 is SQVTM, CDR2 ANQGSEA. V was shortened by 4 bases and J by 6 bases, with 12 bases between the two germline ends. The CDR3 here is CSVVSGMDGYTF. CDR3 in DNA: TGCAGCGTTGTTTCGGGGATGGATGGCTACACCTTC.

This clonotype has a count of ten or more. This rearrangement joins TRBV30 to TRBJ1-1, with TRBD1 as a possible D gene (5 bases). Germline lookup yields CDR1 GTSNPN and CDR2 SVGIG (reference sequence). The CDR3 is made up of 11 amino acids. V was trimmed by 7 bases and J by 4 bases, leaving 10 bases between them. For the CDR3, the DNA is TGTGCCTATCAAGGGGCCACTGAAGCTTTCTTT. This translates into CAYQGATEAFF.

At least ten counts were recorded for this clonotype. This CDR3 is CASSYWRNTNTGELFF. Written as DNA, the CDR3 is TGTGCCAGCAGTTACTGGCGGAACACGAACACCGGGGAGCTGTTTTTT. The genes are TRBV6-6 and TRBJ2-2; D remains ambiguous. The CDR3 has 16 residues. Trimming stripped 1 base from V and 0 bases from J, with 9 bases between. CDR1 and CDR2 (germline): MNHNY, SVGAGI (reference sequence).

The chain links TRBV30 to TRBJ2-1; D unclear. CDR3 length: 11 residues. Germline values: CDR1 GTSNPN, CDR2 SVGIG (reference sequence). Trimming shortened V by 3 bases and J by 2 bases, and 2 bases separated the two germline ends. The DNA of the CDR3 is TGTGCCTGGAGAGCCTACAATGAGCAGTTCTTC. It specifies CAWRAYNEQFF.

This chain uses TRBV20-1 with TRBJ2-3; 12 bases are shared with TRBD2. Trimming removed 6 bases from V and 6 bases from J; junction bases left unmatched: 7. From germline, CDR1 is DFQATT and CDR2 SNEGSKA (reference sequence). The CDR3 consists of 14 residues. The CDR3 region has the DNA TGCAGTGCCGTGACTAGCGGGAGTTTCGATACGCAGTATTTT. Residues: CSAVTSGSFDTQYF.

In its sample, this clonotype was seen a few times. V is TRBV2 and J is TRBJ2-5, with D unresolved. The V gene lost 6 bases and the J gene lost 1 base, with 6 bases spanning the gap. CDR3 length: 12 residues. Per germline, CDR1 SNHLY and CDR2 FYNNEI. Written as DNA, the CDR3 is TGTGCCAGCAGAAAGATCCAAGAGACCCAGTACTTC. This sequence encodes CASRKIQETQYF.

This clonotype has at least ten counts. The chain uses TRBV7-2 and TRBJ1-2; D uncertain. This CDR3 comprises 13 residues. V lost 4 bases and J 0 bases, leaving 6 bases between the germline ends. CDR1 and CDR2 (germline): SGHTA, FQGNSA. CDR3: CASSSLANYGYTF. As DNA, the CDR3 is TGTGCCAGCAGCTCGCTAGCTAACTATGGCTACACCTTC.

This clonotype was picked up many times. Sequence at one end of the junction differs from germline and may be a read error. This chain connects TRBV7-9 to TRBJ2-3; the D is unclear. Germline CDR1 is SEHNR and CDR2 is FQNEAQ (reference sequence). The CDR3 sequence is 13 residues long. This CDR3 reads CASSLVDFTDTHF. The CDR3 DNA reads TGTGCCAGCAGCTTAGTGGATTTCACAGATACGCATTTT.

This clonotype appeared many times. The chain uses TRBV2 and TRBJ2-1; D is possibly TRBD1 (5 bases). V lost 6 bases, J lost 8 bases, and 11 bases lay in between. CDR3 length: 12 amino acids. Germline CDR1 and CDR2: SNHLY and FYNNEI. This CDR3 is CASRRQSDEQFF. The CDR3 DNA is TGTGCCAGCAGGAGACAGTCCGATGAGCAGTTCTTC.

Many counts were recorded for this clonotype. The chain combines TRBV14 with TRBJ2-7; no clear D gene. Germline CDR1 reads SGHDN; CDR2 reads FVKESK. The CDR3 runs 13 residues. V lost 2 bases to trimming and J lost 1 base, with 6 bases between them. The CDR3 region is CASSQIRSYEQYF. The CDR3 nucleotides are TGTGCCAGCAGCCAAATCCGGTCCTACGAGCAGTACTTC.

A few counts support this clonotype. The V call is TRBV18, the J call TRBJ2-7; D unclear. V was clipped by 3 bases and J by 0 bases, with 6 bases between them. The CDR3 is 13 amino acids. Germline V gives CDR1 KGHSH, CDR2 LQKENI. For the CDR3, the DNA is TGTGCCAGCTCACCTCCGCTCTCCTACGAGCAGTACGTC. As protein: CASSPPLSYEQYV.

This clonotype was observed at least ten times. This chain uses TRBV12-3 or TRBV12-4 with TRBJ1-1, with D uncertain. The V gene lost 5 bases and the J gene lost 7 bases, with 14 bases spanning the gap. This CDR3 contains 13 residues. The CDR3 bases are TGTGCCAGCAGTCTGGGCCAAGCCCATGAAGCTTTCTTT. As protein: CASSLGQAHEAFF.

This clonotype was seen ten or more times. This rearrangement joins TRBV11-2 to TRBJ2-2; D could derive from TRBD1 or TRBD2 (5 bases each). The CDR3 runs 16 residues. Germline CDR1 reads SGHAT; CDR2 reads FQNNGV. Deletions cut 7 bases from V and 3 bases from J, with 18 bases between. CDR3 DNA sequence: TGTGCCAGCACCCTTGGGCTAGGGACGGACACCGGGGAGCTGTTTTTT. As protein: CASTLGLGTDTGELFF.

This clonotype was seen at least ten times. The chain recombines TRBV4-3 with TRBJ1-1; D is possibly TRBD1 (5 bases). Looked up from germline, CDR1 is LGHNA and CDR2 is YSLEER. Between the trimmed V and J ends, which lost 2 bases and 4 bases, there was a span of 23 bases. The CDR3 is made up of 18 amino acids. This chain's CDR3 is CASSQSMGGIQFGTEAFF. CDR3 coding DNA: TGCGCCAGCAGCCAATCCATGGGGGGTATTCAATTTGGCACTGAAGCTTTCTTT.

This clonotype occurred many times. The rearrangement joins TRBV7-2 to TRBJ2-3, with 8 positions matching TRBD2. V gave up 5 bases and J gave up 6 bases; unmatched junction bases: 7. Germline V gene data show CDR1 as SGHTA and CDR2 as FQGNSA. The CDR3 runs 14 residues. CDR3 in amino acids: CASSVVAGSDTQYF. CDR3 DNA sequence: TGTGCCAGCAGCGTTGTAGCGGGATCGGATACGCAGTATTTT.

The table lists this clonotype with many counts. The J gene is TRBJ1-6, the V gene TRBV3-1, with D perhaps matching TRBD1 (5 bases). The germline V gene encodes CDR1 LGHDT and CDR2 YNNKEL (reference sequence). Trimming took off 4 bases at V and 7 bases at J, with 17 bases between the two ends. The CDR3 has 16 residues. CDR3 amino acids: CASSRGAAGWNSPLHF. The CDR3 DNA reads TGTGCCAGCAGCCGGGGAGCGGCAGGGTGGAATTCACCCCTCCACTTT. The full variable domain, rest sourced from reference TRBV3-1 and TRBJ1-6, is DTAVSQTPKYLVTQMGNDKSIKCEQNLGHDTMYWYKQDSKKFLKIMFSYNNKELIINETVPNRFSPKSPDKAHLNLHINSLELGDSAVYFCASSRGAAGWNSPLHFGNGTRLTVT.

A note on this clonotype: The junction shows a germline mismatch at one end, possibly a read error. DNA for the CDR3: TGCAGTGCTAGGGACTCTACAGGGGCGGATAACTATGGCGACACCTTC. Protein product: CSARDSTGADNYGDTF. The chain recombines TRBV20-1 with TRBJ1-2, with TRBD1 matching over 7 bases. Looked up from germline, CDR1 is DFQATT and CDR2 is SNEGSKA (reference sequence). This CDR3 region has 16 residues.

This clonotype was counted ten times or more. The chain has TRBV2 and TRBJ2-4; 7 nucleotides align to TRBD2. The CDR3 spans 15 residues. V lost 1 base and J lost 5; bases outside the gene matches: 5. Germline CDR1 reads SNHLY; CDR2 reads FYNNEI. Here the CDR3 reads CASSEGQGGENIQYF. The CDR3 bases are TGTGCCAGCAGTGAAGGGCAGGGAGGGGAAAACATTCAGTACTTC.

Ten or more counts support this clonotype. This chain connects TRBV11-2 to TRBJ1-6; unclear D gene. This CDR3 is built from 13 residues. Trimming cost V 4 bases and J 9 bases, with 10 bases left between them. Germline V gene sequence: CDR1 SGHAT, CDR2 FQNNGV. This CDR3 reads CASSSAAGSPLHF. In DNA form, the CDR3 reads TGTGCCAGCAGCTCTGCGGCAGGTTCACCCCTCCACTTT.

This clonotype was detected many times. The DNA of the CDR3 is TGTGCCATCAGTTCGGGAGGTCCGGAGACCCAGTACTTC. Translation gives CAISSGGPETQYF. This chain links TRBV10-3 with TRBJ2-5, with 7 nucleotides matching TRBD2. Trimming removed 5 bases from V and 5 bases from J; junction bases left unmatched: 5. Germline CDR1 ENHRY, CDR2 SYGVKD. The CDR3 consists of 13 residues.

The rearrangement uses TRBV11-2 and TRBJ1-2, with TRBD1 as a possible D gene (5 bases). The V gene's germline CDR1 is SGHAT and CDR2 FQNNGV. The CDR3 contains 13 residues. The ends were cut back, 5 bases at V and 2 bases at J, with 9 bases in the middle. CDR3 nucleotides: TGTGCCAGCAGCCCGTCAGGGAACTATGGCTACACCTTC. It yields the protein CASSPSGNYGYTF.

This clonotype was found many times. This chain joins TRBV7-9 and TRBJ2-3; 9 nucleotides match TRBD2. This CDR3 contains 15 residues. V was clipped by 5 bases and J by 0 bases; unmatched bases: 3. Per germline, CDR1 SEHNR and CDR2 FQNEAQ (reference sequence). CDR3 coding DNA: TGTGCCAGCAGCCTTAGCGGGGGAAGCACAGATACGCAGTATTTT. Translated: CASSLSGGSTDTQYF.

This clonotype came up many times. The V call is TRBV6-1, the J call TRBJ1-5, with 9 bases matching TRBD1. The V and J ends lost 7 bases and 2 bases, in that order; junction bases with no gene match: 9. This CDR3 has 16 residues. Germline V gene sequence: CDR1 MNHNS, CDR2 SASEGT. CDR3 sequence reads: CASKIRTGEGNQPQHF. CDR3 DNA sequence: TGTGCCAGCAAGATTCGGACAGGGGAGGGCAATCAGCCCCAGCATTTT.

This clonotype was detected many times. The V and J genes are TRBV3-2 and TRBJ2-7; the DNA was not compared with TRBD1, the D call given in the table. TRBV3-2 is given as a pseudogene. The CDR3 length is 14 residues. The CDR3 DNA is TGTGCCAGCAGCCAGGGACAGCACACCTACGAGCAGTACGTC. Amino acid sequence: CASSQGQHTYEQYV.

V gene TRBV5-4 combines with J gene TRBJ1-6; 10 bases are a match to TRBD1. Germline values: CDR1 SGHNT, CDR2 YYREEE (reference sequence). V shed 4 bases, J shed 7 bases, and the junction held 5 bases outside the gene matches. The CDR3 totals 15 residues. CDR3 sequence reads: CASSRGQGSNSPLHF. The CDR3 bases are TGTGCCAGCAGCCGGGGACAGGGGAGCAATTCACCCCTCCACTTT.